The rows below give T cell receptor beta chains drawn from one sample of a study of cytomegalovirus exposure and HLA in healthy donors. Libraries were prepared by immunoSEQ multiplex PCR; TCRdb keeps only in-frame clonotypes and omits some of them. The table includes roughly 220,000 clones, around 86% detected once. Input material: PBMCs. Receptors originate from a woman aged 35 to 49 in good health and CMV-seronegative. Both conserved end residues are part of each CDR3. D genes are given only for firm matches. The size of a clone is reported for some rows only, either as once, few or many, or as a class for expanded clones.

j_gene: TRBJ1-1; v_gene: TRBV7-8; d_gene: TRBD1; abundance: .; CDR3nt: TGTGCCAGCAGCTTATTGGGGGACAGTGTGAACACTGAAGCTTTCTTT; CDR3aa: CASSLLGDSVNTEAFF
j_gene: TRBJ1-2; v_gene: TRBV7-9; d_gene: .; abundance: .; CDR3nt: TGTGCCAGCAGCCAAGCAGGGGAGGGTGGCTACACCTTC; CDR3aa: CASSQAGEGGYTF
j_gene: TRBJ2-2; v_gene: TRBV25-1; d_gene: .; abundance: .; CDR3nt: TGTGCCAGCAGGGGCGGGACCGGGGAGCTGTTTTTT; CDR3aa: CASRGGTGELFF
j_gene: TRBJ2-3; v_gene: TRBV29-1; d_gene: TRBD2; abundance: .; CDR3nt: TGCAGCGCCGGGGGACTAGCGGGAGGGTATCGCACAGATACGCAGTATTTT; CDR3aa: CSAGGLAGGYRTDTQYF
j_gene: TRBJ2-3; v_gene: TRBV6-4; d_gene: .; abundance: .; CDR3nt: TGTGCCAGCAGTGACTCGTGCCCCAGAGGTGTAACAGATACGCAGTATTTT; CDR3aa: CASSDSCPRGVTDTQYF
j_gene: TRBJ2-7; v_gene: TRBV27; d_gene: TRBD1; abundance: .; CDR3nt: TGTGCCAGCAGTTTAGCGTCCCAACAGGGGGCGACATACGAGCAGTACTTC; CDR3aa: CASSLASQQGATYEQYF
j_gene: TRBJ2-7; v_gene: TRBV5-1; d_gene: TRBD1; abundance: once; CDR3nt: TGCGCCAGCAGCTTACTGACAGGGGCCTCCTACGAGCAGTACTTC; CDR3aa: CASSLLTGASYEQYF
j_gene: TRBJ2-2; v_gene: TRBV4-1; d_gene: .; abundance: few; CDR3nt: TGCGCCAGCAGCCAAGCCGGAGTTCGCACCGGGGAGCTGTTTTTT; CDR3aa: CASSQAGVRTGELFF
j_gene: TRBJ1-5; v_gene: TRBV2; d_gene: .; abundance: .; CDR3nt: TGTGCCAGCAGTGACAGGTACAATCAGCCCCAGCATTTT; CDR3aa: CASSDRYNQPQHF
j_gene: TRBJ2-3; v_gene: TRBV7-8; d_gene: TRBD1; abundance: .; CDR3nt: TGTGCCAGCAGCTTAGAGGGGGCAGGCCCAACAGATACGCAGTATTTT; CDR3aa: CASSLEGAGPTDTQYF
j_gene: TRBJ2-7; v_gene: TRBV7-8; d_gene: TRBD1; abundance: .; CDR3nt: TGTGCCAGCAGCTCTATCTGGACAGGGTCCGAGCAGTACTTC; CDR3aa: CASSSIWTGSEQYF
j_gene: TRBJ1-4; v_gene: TRBV7-9; d_gene: .; abundance: .; CDR3nt: TGTGCCAGCAGCCTCGGTTTCAATGAAAAACTGTTTTTT; CDR3aa: CASSLGFNEKLFF
j_gene: TRBJ1-1; v_gene: TRBV18; d_gene: .; abundance: .; CDR3nt: TGTGCCAGCTCACCTCGGAGAAACGCTGAAGCTTTCTTT; CDR3aa: CASSPRRNAEAFF
j_gene: TRBJ2-2; v_gene: TRBV6-5; d_gene: TRBD1; abundance: .; CDR3nt: TGTGCCAGCAGACAAGACAGGGGAATCCCCGGGGAGCTGTTTTTT; CDR3aa: CASRQDRGIPGELFF
j_gene: TRBJ2-3; v_gene: TRBV2; d_gene: TRBD2; abundance: .; CDR3nt: TGTGCCAGCAACGGGGCGGGAGGGCGGACAGATACGCAGTATTTT; CDR3aa: CASNGAGGRTDTQYF
j_gene: TRBJ1-2; v_gene: TRBV11-2; d_gene: .; abundance: .; CDR3nt: TGTGCCAGCAGCCGGGAGGTCGTGGTAAACTATGGCTACACCTTC; CDR3aa: CASSREVVVNYGYTF
j_gene: TRBJ1-1; v_gene: TRBV18; d_gene: TRBD1; abundance: .; CDR3nt: TGTGCCAGCCCGAAGGGGGCTACCATGAACACTGAAGCTTTCTTT; CDR3aa: CASPKGATMNTEAFF
j_gene: TRBJ2-7; v_gene: TRBV5-4; d_gene: TRBD2; abundance: .; CDR3nt: TGTGCCAGCAGCACTGGACTAGCGACCTACGAGCAGTACTTC; CDR3aa: CASSTGLATYEQYF
j_gene: TRBJ2-1; v_gene: TRBV5-1; d_gene: .; abundance: .; CDR3nt: TGCGCCAGCAGCCCCAGCCGGAGGGCTTCCAATGAGCAGTTCTTC; CDR3aa: CASSPSRRASNEQFF
j_gene: TRBJ2-3; v_gene: TRBV29-1; d_gene: .; abundance: once; CDR3nt: TGCAGCGTTGAACCAAGCACAGATACGCAGTATTTT; CDR3aa: CSVEPSTDTQYF
j_gene: TRBJ1-2; v_gene: TRBV7-9; d_gene: TRBD1; abundance: .; CDR3nt: TGTGCCAGCAGTCAGAACCGGGACAGGGTGAACTATGGCTACACCTTC; CDR3aa: CASSQNRDRVNYGYTF
j_gene: TRBJ2-1; v_gene: TRBV7-2; d_gene: TRBD2; abundance: .; CDR3nt: TGTGCCAGCAGCTTAGGCGGGGGGGTGTCCTACAATGAGCAGTTCTTC; CDR3aa: CASSLGGGVSYNEQFF
j_gene: TRBJ2-5; v_gene: TRBV10-3; d_gene: .; abundance: .; CDR3nt: TGTGCCATCAGTGCACAGGAACAAGAGACCCAGTACTTC; CDR3aa: CAISAQEQETQYF
j_gene: TRBJ2-7; v_gene: TRBV2; d_gene: TRBD2; abundance: .; CDR3nt: TGTGCCACGGGGGGGGGTTTTTACGAGCAGTACTTC; CDR3aa: CATGGGFYEQYF
j_gene: TRBJ2-6; v_gene: TRBV15; d_gene: .; abundance: .; CDR3nt: TGTGCCACCAGCAGAGATTTGGGGGCGACTGGGGCCAACGTCCTGACTTTC; CDR3aa: CATSRDLGATGANVLTF
j_gene: TRBJ1-2; v_gene: TRBV9; d_gene: TRBD1; abundance: few; CDR3nt: TGTGCCAGCAGCGTAGGACAGGGAACTAACTATGGCTACACCTTC; CDR3aa: CASSVGQGTNYGYTF
j_gene: TRBJ1-1; v_gene: TRBV7-9; d_gene: TRBD1; abundance: many; CDR3nt: TGTGCCAGCAGTCAAAGACAGGGTCTGAACACTGAAGCTTTCTTT; CDR3aa: CASSQRQGLNTEAFF
j_gene: TRBJ2-1; v_gene: TRBV27; d_gene: TRBD2; abundance: .; CDR3nt: TGTGCCAGCAGGGGGACTAGCGCCTACAATGAGCAGTTCTTC; CDR3aa: CASRGTSAYNEQFF
j_gene: TRBJ2-7; v_gene: TRBV30; d_gene: TRBD2; abundance: .; CDR3nt: TGTGCCTGGAGCTTCGGGAGGGCCTGGGACGAGCAGTACTTC; CDR3aa: CAWSFGRAWDEQYF
j_gene: TRBJ1-1; v_gene: TRBV5-6; d_gene: .; abundance: .; CDR3nt: TGTGCCAGCAGCTTGCGAGGTGGCACTGAAGCTTTCTTT; CDR3aa: CASSLRGGTEAFF
j_gene: TRBJ2-5; v_gene: TRBV7-9; d_gene: .; abundance: .; CDR3nt: TGTGCCAGCAGCCCGGGGAGGCAAGAGACCCAGTACTTC; CDR3aa: CASSPGRQETQYF
j_gene: TRBJ2-7; v_gene: TRBV11-2; d_gene: .; abundance: .; CDR3nt: TGTGCCAGCGGCCCAGGTAACAAAGCCACCTACGAGCAGTACTTC; CDR3aa: CASGPGNKATYEQYF
j_gene: TRBJ1-1; v_gene: TRBV19; d_gene: .; abundance: .; CDR3nt: TGTGCCAGTAGTATAGTAGGATACAGCATTGAAGCTTTCTTT; CDR3aa: CASSIVGYSIEAFF
j_gene: TRBJ1-1; v_gene: TRBV10-2; d_gene: .; abundance: .; CDR3nt: TGCGCCAGCAGTGAGTCGGATTGGGGAGGGAACACTGAAGCTTTCTTT; CDR3aa: CASSESDWGGNTEAFF
j_gene: TRBJ2-2; v_gene: TRBV2; d_gene: TRBD1; abundance: .; CDR3nt: TGTGCCAGCGAGACAGGGTTCGGCACCGGGGAGCTGTTTTTT; CDR3aa: CASETGFGTGELFF
j_gene: TRBJ2-7; v_gene: TRBV5-8; d_gene: TRBD2; abundance: once; CDR3nt: TGTGCCAGCAGCTTGGCTTTCGGGAGGGCCTACGAGCAGTACTTC; CDR3aa: CASSLAFGRAYEQYF
j_gene: TRBJ1-5; v_gene: TRBV9; d_gene: .; abundance: .; CDR3nt: TGTGCCAGCAGCCCCCATCCAGGGGCGAGCAATCAGCCCCAGCATTTT; CDR3aa: CASSPHPGASNQPQHF